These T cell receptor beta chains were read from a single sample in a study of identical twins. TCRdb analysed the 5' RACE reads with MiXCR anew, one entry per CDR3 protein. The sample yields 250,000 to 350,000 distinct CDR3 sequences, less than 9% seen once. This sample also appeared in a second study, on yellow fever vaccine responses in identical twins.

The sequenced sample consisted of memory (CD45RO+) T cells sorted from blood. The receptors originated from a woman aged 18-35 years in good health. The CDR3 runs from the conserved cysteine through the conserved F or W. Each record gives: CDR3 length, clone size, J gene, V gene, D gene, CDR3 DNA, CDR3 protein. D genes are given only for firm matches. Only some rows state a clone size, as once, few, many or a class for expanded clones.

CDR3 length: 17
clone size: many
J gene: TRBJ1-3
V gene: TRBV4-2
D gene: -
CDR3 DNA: TGTGCCAGCAGCCCCCTCCCGAATGCGGACTCTGGAAACACCATATATTTT
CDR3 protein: CASSPLPNADSGNTIYF

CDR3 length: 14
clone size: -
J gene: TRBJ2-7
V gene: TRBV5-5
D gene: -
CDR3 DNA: TGTGCCAGCAGCTCTGAGGGCCTCTTCTACGAGCAGTACTTC
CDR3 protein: CASSSEGLFYEQYF

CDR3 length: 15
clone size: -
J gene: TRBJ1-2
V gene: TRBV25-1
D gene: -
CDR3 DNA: TGTGCCAGCAGTGAATCAAAACAGGGAGGTTATGGCTACACCTTC
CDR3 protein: CASSESKQGGYGYTF

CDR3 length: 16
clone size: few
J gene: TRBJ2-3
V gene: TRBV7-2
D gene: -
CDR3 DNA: TGTGCCAGCAGGTCAATCTCGGGACATAACACAGATACGCAGTATTTT
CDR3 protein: CASRSISGHNTDTQYF

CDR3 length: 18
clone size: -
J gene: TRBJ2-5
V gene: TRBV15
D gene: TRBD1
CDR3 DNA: TGTGCCACCAGCAGACCTTGGAAGGGGGCATCCACACAAGAGACCCAGTACTTC
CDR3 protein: CATSRPWKGASTQETQYF

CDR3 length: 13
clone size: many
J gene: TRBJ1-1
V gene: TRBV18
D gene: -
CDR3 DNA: TGTGCCAGCTCACCATCGGTGAACACTGAAGCTTTCTTT
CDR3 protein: CASSPSVNTEAFF

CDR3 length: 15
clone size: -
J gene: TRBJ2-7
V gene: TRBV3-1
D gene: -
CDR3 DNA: TGTGCCAGCAGCCAAGATAGGGCCAGAGCCTACGAGCAGTACTTC
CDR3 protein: CASSQDRARAYEQYF

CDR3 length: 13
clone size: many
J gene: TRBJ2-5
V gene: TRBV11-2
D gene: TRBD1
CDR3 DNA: TGTGCCACCGAAAGAGACAGGGAGGAGACCCAGTACTTC
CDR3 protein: CATERDREETQYF

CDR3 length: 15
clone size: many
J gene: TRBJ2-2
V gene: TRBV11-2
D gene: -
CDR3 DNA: TGTGCCAGCGGCTTAGGGAGACTTAACACCGGGGAGCTGTTTTTT
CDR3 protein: CASGLGRLNTGELFF

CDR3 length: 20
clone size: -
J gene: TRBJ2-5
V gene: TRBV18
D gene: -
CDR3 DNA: TGTGCCAGCTCACCATTCGGGACAGGGTCCAGACTAGCGGTTCAAGAGACCCAGTACTTC
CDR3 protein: CASSPFGTGSRLAVQETQYF

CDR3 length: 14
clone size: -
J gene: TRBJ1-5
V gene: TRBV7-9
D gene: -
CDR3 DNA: TGTGCCAGCAGCCCCCCAGACAGAAATCAGCCCCAGCATTTT
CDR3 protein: CASSPPDRNQPQHF

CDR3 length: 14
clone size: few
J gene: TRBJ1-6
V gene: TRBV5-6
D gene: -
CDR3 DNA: TGTGCCAGCAGCCCCAGAAGTGGAATTTCACCCCTCCACTTT
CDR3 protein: CASSPRSGISPLHF

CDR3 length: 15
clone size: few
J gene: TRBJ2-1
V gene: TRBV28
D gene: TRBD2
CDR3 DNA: TGTGCCAGCAGTTTGGCTAGCGGGGGGATCCATGAGCAGTTCTTC
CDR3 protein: CASSLASGGIHEQFF

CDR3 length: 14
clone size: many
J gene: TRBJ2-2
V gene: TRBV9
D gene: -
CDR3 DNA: TGTGCCAGCAGCGTGCCCAGGGCCGCCGGGGAGCTGTTTTTT
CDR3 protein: CASSVPRAAGELFF

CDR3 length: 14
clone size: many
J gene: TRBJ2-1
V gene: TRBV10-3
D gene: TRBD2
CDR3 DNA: TGTGCCACCGGACTAGCGGATCCCTACAATGAGCAGTTCTTC
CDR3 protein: CATGLADPYNEQFF

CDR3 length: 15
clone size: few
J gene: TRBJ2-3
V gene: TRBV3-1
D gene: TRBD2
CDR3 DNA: TGTGCCAGCAGCTACGGACTAGCCGGGACAGATACGCAGTATTTT
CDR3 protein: CASSYGLAGTDTQYF

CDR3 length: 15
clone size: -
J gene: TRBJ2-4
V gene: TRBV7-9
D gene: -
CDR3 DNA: TGTGCCAGCAGCTTCGGGGACCAACGAAAAAACATTCAGTACTTC
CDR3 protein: CASSFGDQRKNIQYF

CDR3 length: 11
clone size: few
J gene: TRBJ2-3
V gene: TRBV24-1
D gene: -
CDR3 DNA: TGTGCCACCAGTGATTCGTATACGCAGTATTTT
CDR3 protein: CATSDSYTQYF

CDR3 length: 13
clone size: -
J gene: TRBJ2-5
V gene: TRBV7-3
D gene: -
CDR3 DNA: TGTGCCAGCAGCTTAAACATCTGGGGGACCCAGTACTTC
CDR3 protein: CASSLNIWGTQYF

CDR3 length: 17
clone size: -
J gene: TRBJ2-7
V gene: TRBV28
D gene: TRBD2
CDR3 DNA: TGTGCCAGCAGTTCCCAAATAGCGGGAGGTGGCACCTACGAGCAGTACTTC
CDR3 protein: CASSSQIAGGGTYEQYF

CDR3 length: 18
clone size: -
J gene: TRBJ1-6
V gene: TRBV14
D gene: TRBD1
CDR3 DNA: TGTGCCAGCAGCCGATTACAGGGGGCCCGCCACGCCGATTCACCCCTCCACTTT
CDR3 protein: CASSRLQGARHADSPLHF

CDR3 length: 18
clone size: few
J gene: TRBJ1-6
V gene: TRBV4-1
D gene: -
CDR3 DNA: TGCGCCAGCAGCCAACAAATCGGGGGCGCCATCTATAATTCACCCCTCCACTTT
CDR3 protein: CASSQQIGGAIYNSPLHF